Shown below are 7 T cell receptor beta chains from a single sample sequenced in a study of monozygotic twins with inflammatory bowel disease. TCRdb re-called the 5' RACE reads; every CDR3 protein appears as one record, without DNA. Its listing shows over 200,000 distinct CDR3 sequences. The sample comprised blood. These receptors came from a human donor with ulcerative colitis or Crohn's disease, or a healthy co-twin of an affected twin (not recorded which).

The genes are TRBV6-5 and TRBJ1-3; the D call of TRBD1 rests on TCRdb alone, since no DNA is present to check it. Per the germline V gene, CDR1 is MNHEY and CDR2 is SVGAGI. CDR3 size: 15 residues. The CDR3 is CASSYGRVSGNTIYF.

The rearrangement links TRBV27 to TRBJ2-2; TCRdb selects TRBD2, and the lack of DNA leaves this call unchecked. This CDR3 comprises 14 residues. The germline gives CDR1 MNHEY, CDR2 SMNVEV (reference sequence). The CDR3 region is CASAWGVNTGELFF.

The rearrangement uses TRBV14 and TRBJ1-2. CDR3 length: 14 amino acids. CDR1 and CDR2 (germline): SGHDN, FVKESK. The CDR3 region is CASSPQAFNYGYTF.

The chain joins TRBV9 to TRBJ1-1; TCRdb's assignment of TRBD1 cannot be checked, as there is no DNA. The CDR3 loop spans 16 amino acids. Germline V gives CDR1 SGDLS, CDR2 YYNGEE. CDR3 in amino acids: CASSVEGGQGNTEAFF.

V usage is TRBV5-1 and J usage is TRBJ1-4; absent DNA, TCRdb's TRBD1 call cannot be checked. The germline gives CDR1 SGHRS, CDR2 YFSETQ. This CDR3 has 16 residues. CDR3 sequence reads: CASSFEGTAKGEKLFF.

V gene TRBV5-6 combines with J gene TRBJ1-5; the TCRdb call, TRBD1, lacks DNA for checking. The CDR3 covers 15 residues. Germline CDR1 SGHDT, CDR2 YYEEEE. This CDR3 is CASSEFGTANQPQHF.

CDR3 sequence reads: CASSWRGLGETQYF. The rearrangement links TRBV5-1 to TRBJ2-5; TCRdb calls TRBD1, which cannot be checked without DNA. The germline V gene has CDR1 SGHRS and CDR2 YFSETQ. This CDR3 comprises 14 residues.